What follows describes a single T cell receptor beta chain. What it binds is not known. This record belongs to a study of T cell responses to AZD1222 COVID-19 vaccine. General study points: Repertoires were obtained solely post-peak T cell response.

Some clones are missing from TCRdb's copy, which holds only in-frame ones; the method was immunoSEQ multiplex PCR. The data contain 150,000 or so clones, about 90% of them singletons. The CDR3 extends over 14 amino acids. The germline CDR1 and CDR2 sequences are LGHDT and YNNKEL (reference sequence). The V and J ends lost 4 bases and 6 bases respectively, with 13 bases between them. This TCR was sampled from an adult who received the MenACWY meningococcal vaccine as a control. Sample: peripheral blood, taken 28 days after the second dose of the MenACWY control vaccine. The chain carries TRBV3-1 (or the pseudogene TRBV3-2) and TRBJ1-5; D is unresolved. This chain's CDR3 is CASSPFGSGQPQHF. CDR3 DNA: TGTGCCAGCAGCCCCTTTGGATCGGGTCAGCCCCAGCATTTT.